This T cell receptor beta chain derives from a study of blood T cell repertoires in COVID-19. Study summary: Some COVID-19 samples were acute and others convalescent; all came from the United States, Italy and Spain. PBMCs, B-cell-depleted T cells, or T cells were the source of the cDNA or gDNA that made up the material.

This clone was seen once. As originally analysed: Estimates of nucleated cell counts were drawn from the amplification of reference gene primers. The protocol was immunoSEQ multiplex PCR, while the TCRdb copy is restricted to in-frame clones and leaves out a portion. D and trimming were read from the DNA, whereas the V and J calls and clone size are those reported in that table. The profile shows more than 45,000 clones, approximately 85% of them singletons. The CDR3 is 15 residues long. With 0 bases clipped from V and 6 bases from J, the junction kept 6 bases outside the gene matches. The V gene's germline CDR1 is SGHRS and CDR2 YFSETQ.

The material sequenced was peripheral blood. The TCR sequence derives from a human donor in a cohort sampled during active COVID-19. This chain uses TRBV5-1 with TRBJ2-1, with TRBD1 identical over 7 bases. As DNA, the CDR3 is TGCGCCAGCAGCTTGGGGGCCCCAGGGGGCAATGAGCAGTTCTTC. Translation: CASSLGAPGGNEQFF.